A selection of T cell receptor beta chains follows, all from one sample in a study of control samples from healthy donors and cancer patients. The protocol was immunoSEQ multiplex PCR, while the TCRdb copy is restricted to in-frame clones and leaves out a portion. The sample carries some 90,000 clones, 90% to 95% recorded once. Material for sequencing was blood. Receptors were obtained from a woman younger than 45 in good health. Both conserved end residues are part of each CDR3. D genes are given only for firm matches. Some rows have no size entry. The others give once, few or many, or a class for an expanded clone.

J gene | clone size | D gene | V gene | CDR3 DNA | CDR3 protein
TRBJ2-7 | once | - | TRBV3-1/TRBV3-2 | TGTGCCAGCAGCCGCCTTGGGCGCTACGAGCAGTACTTC | CASSRLGRYEQYF
TRBJ2-5 | - | - | TRBV3-1/TRBV3-2 | TGTGCCAGTATGGGATGGCCTGAAGAGACCCAGTACTTC | CASMGWPEETQYF
TRBJ1-3 | - | - | TRBV19 | TGTGCCAGTAGTCCCCACTCTGGAAACACCATATATTTT | CASSPHSGNTIYF
TRBJ1-4 | - | - | TRBV5-4 | TGTGCCAGCAGCTTGGGGGGGGTAGCTAATGAAAAACTGTTTTTT | CASSLGGVANEKLFF
TRBJ2-2 | - | TRBD2 | TRBV4-1 | TGCGCCAGCAGCCAAACGGTGCTAGCGGGCTACACCGGGGAGCTGTTTTTT | CASSQTVLAGYTGELFF
TRBJ2-7 | once | TRBD1 | TRBV5-1 | TGCGCCAGCAGCTTGGGACAGGGGACTTCCTACGAGCGGCAGTACTTC | CASSLGQGTSYERQYF
TRBJ2-7 | - | - | TRBV29-1 | TGCAGCGTTGCGGCAGACTTTACGGGGGAGCAGTACTTC | CSVAADFTGEQYF
TRBJ1-2 | - | - | TRBV3-1/TRBV3-2 | TGTGCCAGCAGCCAAGGAGCTCATGGCTACACCTTC | CASSQGAHGYTF
TRBJ2-7 | - | TRBD1 | TRBV6-1 | TGTGCCAGCAGTGAAGTACAGGGGAGAATCTACGAGCAGTACTTC | CASSEVQGRIYEQYF
TRBJ1-1 | - | - | TRBV3-1/TRBV3-2 | TGTGCCAGCAGCTCCTCGGGGGAAGGGGACACTGAAGCTTTCTTT | CASSSSGEGDTEAFF
TRBJ1-2 | - | - | TRBV13 | TGTGCCAGTTCTGGACCGGCTAACTATGGCTACACCTTC | CASSGPANYGYTF
TRBJ2-2 | - | - | TRBV28 | TGTGCCAGTAGGAGTTGGGGGGAAGGAGGGGAGCTGTTTTTT | CASRSWGEGGELFF
TRBJ1-1 | - | - | TRBV4-1 | TGCGCCAGCAGCCAAGGCAGGGATATGAACACTGAAGCTTTCTTT | CASSQGRDMNTEAFF
TRBJ2-2 | - | - | TRBV6-4 | TGTGCCAGCAGTGAGTCAGGGGAGACCGGGGAGCTGTTTTTT | CASSESGETGELFF
TRBJ1-5 | - | TRBD1 | TRBV29-1 | TGCAGCGTGGGACAGAGCAATCAGCCCCAGCATTTT | CSVGQSNQPQHF
TRBJ1-4 | - | - | TRBV3-1/TRBV3-2 | TGTGCCAGCAGCCAACAGGCAATCGTGCGGGAAAAACTGTTTTTT | CASSQQAIVREKLFF
TRBJ1-6 | - | - | TRBV30 | TGTGCCTGGAGACGGGAACCATCACCCCTCCACTTT | CAWRREPSPLHF
TRBJ1-2 | - | - | TRBV7-9 | TGTGCCAGCAGCTTAAACCCCTCTGATGGCTACACCTTC | CASSLNPSDGYTF
TRBJ1-2 | - | - | TRBV18 | TGTGCCAGCTCACCACCGGAGGGTATGGGGGGCTACACCTTC | CASSPPEGMGGYTF
TRBJ1-3 | - | TRBD1 | TRBV6-5 | TGTGCCAGCACTCTCGCCACAGGGGCGAACACCATATATTTT | CASTLATGANTIYF
TRBJ1-5 | - | TRBD1 | TRBV27 | TGTGCCAGCGCCGACAGGGGCAATCAGCCCCAGCATTTT | CASADRGNQPQHF
TRBJ1-2 | - | TRBD1 | TRBV6-5 | TGTGCCAGCAGTTGGGACAGGGCGGGGAGGTATGGCTACACCTTC | CASSWDRAGRYGYTF
TRBJ1-4 | - | TRBD1 | TRBV3-1/TRBV3-2 | TGTGCCAGCAGCCCCTGGGACAGGCAATCTAATGAAAAACTGTTTTTT | CASSPWDRQSNEKLFF
TRBJ2-1 | - | - | TRBV7-2 | TGTGCCAGTAGCACAAGTTCAATAGCCTACAATGAGCAGTTCTTC | CASSTSSIAYNEQFF
TRBJ1-5 | few | - | TRBV4-2 | TGTGCCAGCAGCCAAGCCCTCTGGGGGGCGGGGGGCAATCAGCCCCAGCATTTT | CASSQALWGAGGNQPQHF
TRBJ1-3 | - | - | TRBV5-1 | TGCGCCAGCAGCTTGGTCGGCCAATTCTCTGGAAACACCATATATTTT | CASSLVGQFSGNTIYF
TRBJ2-3 | - | - | TRBV30 | TGTGCCTGGGCCCTCGCCCCAGATACGCAGTATTTT | CAWALAPDTQYF
TRBJ1-2 | - | - | TRBV5-1 | TGCGCCAGCAGCTTGAGCGTCAGCAATAACTATGGCTACACCTTC | CASSLSVSNNYGYTF
TRBJ1-2 | - | TRBD1 | TRBV30 | TGTGCCTGCCAGACAGGGGGAGGGGGCTACACCTTC | CACQTGGGGYTF
TRBJ1-3 | once | - | TRBV7-9 | TGTGCCAGCAGCCCCGGGACAACGGTTGGGAACACCATATATTTT | CASSPGTTVGNTIYF
TRBJ1-4 | - | TRBD1 | TRBV18 | TGTGCCAGCTCACGACAGGGGGCGAACACTAATGAAAAACTGTTTTTT | CASSRQGANTNEKLFF
TRBJ1-2 | - | TRBD1 | TRBV18 | TGTGCCAGCTCACCAGGGGTCGGAGGGGGCACCTATGGCTACACCTTC | CASSPGVGGGTYGYTF
TRBJ2-6 | - | TRBD1 | TRBV7-9 | TGTGCCAGCAGCGACAGGGGTATTGCTGGGGCCAACGTCCTGACTTTC | CASSDRGIAGANVLTF
TRBJ1-1 | - | - | TRBV19 | TGTGCCAGTAGTATAGTTGGAGGGAGGGGCACTGAAGCTTTCTTT | CASSIVGGRGTEAFF
TRBJ1-2 | - | - | TRBV3-1/TRBV3-2 | TGTGCCAGCAGCCAACGGGAGTTGCGCTATGGCTACACCTTC | CASSQRELRYGYTF
TRBJ1-5 | - | - | TRBV5-4 | TGTGCCAGCAGCTTGGGGGGCAGGAGGAATCAGCCCCAGCATTTT | CASSLGGRRNQPQHF
TRBJ2-7 | - | - | TRBV3-1/TRBV3-2 | TGTGCCAGCAGCCAAGATGGGACAACCTACGAGCAGTACTTC | CASSQDGTTYEQYF
TRBJ1-5 | - | - | TRBV30 | TGTGCCTGGAGTGTAATGAATAGCAATCAGCCCCAGCATTTT | CAWSVMNSNQPQHF
TRBJ1-6 | - | - | TRBV2 | TGTGCCAGCAGTGATTCCCGGGGGGGAGTTTCACCCCTCCACTTT | CASSDSRGGVSPLHF
TRBJ1-2 | - | - | TRBV5-4 | TGTGCCAGCAGACAACCCGGGACCGTATATGGCTACACCTTC | CASRQPGTVYGYTF
TRBJ1-5 | - | - | TRBV3-1/TRBV3-2 | TGTGCCAGCACTGGGGATCAGCCCCAGCATTTT | CASTGDQPQHF
TRBJ2-5 | - | - | TRBV2 | TGTGCCAGCAGTGAACATCAACTCAGCACCGCCGGGACCCAGTACTTC | CASSEHQLSTAGTQYF
TRBJ2-2 | - | TRBD2 | TRBV29-1 | TGCAGCGTCTATAGCGGGAGGGGGGAGCTGTTTTTT | CSVYSGRGELFF
TRBJ1-2 | - | - | TRBV20-1 | TGCAGTGCTAGTCACCCAGGACCTAACTATGGCTACACCTTC | CSASHPGPNYGYTF
TRBJ1-1 | - | - | TRBV27 | TGTGCCAGCAGTTCATATAACACTGAAGCTTTCTTT | CASSSYNTEAFF
TRBJ2-1 | - | TRBD2 | TRBV5-1 | TGCGCCAGCAGCCTACGGGGACTAGAGAACAATGAGCAGTTCTTC | CASSLRGLENNEQFF
TRBJ2-5 | once | - | TRBV29-1 | TGCAGCGCCCGTCCGGGCGGAGGGACCCAGTACTTC | CSARPGGGTQYF
TRBJ1-6 | - | - | TRBV28 | TGTGCCAGCAGGGTGGATAATCGGGGTAATTCACCCCTCCACTTT | CASRVDNRGNSPLHF
TRBJ2-2 | - | TRBD1 | TRBV7-8 | TGTGCCAGCAGTACCGGGACAGGGAACACCGGGGAGCTGTTTTTT | CASSTGTGNTGELFF
TRBJ1-4 | - | - | TRBV6-5 | TGTGCCAGCAAGCTTCGGGGGTTAGATGAAAAACTGTTTTTT | CASKLRGLDEKLFF
TRBJ1-5 | - | - | TRBV19 | TGTGCCAGTAGTTCGGACATGCATGGCAATCAGCCCCAGCATTTT | CASSSDMHGNQPQHF